The 2 T cell receptor beta chains below all came from one sample that was sequenced in a study of PD-L1 blockade in urothelial cancer. Time point of the sample: peripheral blood 6 weeks after treatment start. Clones were read by immunoSEQ multiplex PCR, and TCRdb kept only the in-frame ones, dropping some. The table lists about 110,000 clones, 80% to 95% of them singletons. The starting material was PBMCs, obtained around atezolizumab (anti-PD-L1) treatment. The source is a man aged 55-75 years with urothelial cancer.

The chain recombines TRBV7-2 with TRBJ1-2; 9 nucleotides agree with TRBD1. Germline V gene sequence: CDR1 SGHTA, CDR2 FQGNSA. CDR3 length: 15 residues. Germline trimming cut 5 bases from V and 5 bases from J; bases unmatched to any gene: 9. The CDR3 sequence: CASSPWTGARYGYTF. The CDR3 coding sequence is TGTGCCAGCAGCCCCTGGACAGGGGCTAGATATGGCTACACCTTC.

This clone was seen once. The J gene is TRBJ1-2, the V gene TRBV11-2; a possible D gene is TRBD1 (6 bases). The CDR3 runs 14 residues. V lost 0 bases and J 8 bases, leaving 13 bases between the germline ends. Germline-derived CDR1 and CDR2 are SGHAT and FQNNGV. CDR3 sequence: CASSLEQGSIGYTF. CDR3 DNA sequence: TGTGCCAGCAGCTTAGAACAGGGTAGTATCGGCTACACCTTC.